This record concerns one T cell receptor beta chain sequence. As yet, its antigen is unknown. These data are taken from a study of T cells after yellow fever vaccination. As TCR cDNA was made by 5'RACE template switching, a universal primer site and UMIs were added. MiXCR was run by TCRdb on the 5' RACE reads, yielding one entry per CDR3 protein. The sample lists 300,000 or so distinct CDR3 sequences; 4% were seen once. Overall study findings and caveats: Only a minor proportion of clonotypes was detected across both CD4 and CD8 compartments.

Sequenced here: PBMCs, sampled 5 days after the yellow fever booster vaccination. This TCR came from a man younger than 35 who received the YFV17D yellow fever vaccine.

CDR3 nucleotide sequence: TGTGCCAGCAGTCCTAATGCGAGACAGAACAATCAGCCCCAGCATTTT. Translation gives CASSPNARQNNQPQHF. The rearrangement links TRBV28 to TRBJ1-5, with D maybe TRBD1 (5 bases). Trimming removed 5 bases from V and 3 bases from J, with 17 bases in between. CDR1 and CDR2 from the germline V gene are MDHEN and SYDVKM. The CDR3 consists of 16 residues.